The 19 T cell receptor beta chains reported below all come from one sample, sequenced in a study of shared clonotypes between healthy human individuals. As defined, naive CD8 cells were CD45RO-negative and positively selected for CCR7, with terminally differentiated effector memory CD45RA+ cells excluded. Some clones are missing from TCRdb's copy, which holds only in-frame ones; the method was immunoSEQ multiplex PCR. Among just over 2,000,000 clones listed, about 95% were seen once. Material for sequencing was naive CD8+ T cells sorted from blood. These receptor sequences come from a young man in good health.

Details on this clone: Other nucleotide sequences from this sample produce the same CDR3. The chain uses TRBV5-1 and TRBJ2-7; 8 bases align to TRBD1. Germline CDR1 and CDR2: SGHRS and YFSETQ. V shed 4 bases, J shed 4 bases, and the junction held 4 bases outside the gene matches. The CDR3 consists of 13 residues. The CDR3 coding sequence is TGCGCCAGCAGCCCTACAGGGGGATACGAGCAGTACTTC. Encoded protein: CASSPTGGYEQYF. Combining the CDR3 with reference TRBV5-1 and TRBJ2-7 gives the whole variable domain KAGVTQTPRYLIKTRGQQVTLSCSPISGHRSVSWYQQTPGQGLQFLFEYFSETQRNKGNFPGRFSGRQFSNSRSEMNVSTLELGDSALYLCASSPTGGYEQYFGPGTRLTVT.

The CDR3 coding sequence is TGCGCCAGCAGCGCCGGGACAGGGGCTGAAGCTTTCTTT. This codes for CASSAGTGAEAFF. The V gene is TRBV4-1, the J gene TRBJ1-1, with TRBD1 matching over 10 bases. There are 13 residues in the CDR3. Looked up from germline, CDR1 is MGHRA and CDR2 is YSYEKL. With V trimmed by 5 bases and J by 6 bases, 3 bases remained unmatched.

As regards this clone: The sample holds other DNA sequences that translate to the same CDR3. CDR3: CASSVGGLGTDTQYF. The DNA of the CDR3 is TGTGCCAGCAGCGTAGGGGGGCTTGGGACAGATACGCAGTATTTT. The gene calls are TRBV9 and TRBJ2-3; tentative D call: TRBD1 (6 bases). The CDR3 is made up of 15 amino acids. Between the trimmed V and J ends, which lost 0 bases and 3 bases, there was a span of 11 bases. Germline V gene data show CDR1 as SGDLS and CDR2 as YYNGEE.

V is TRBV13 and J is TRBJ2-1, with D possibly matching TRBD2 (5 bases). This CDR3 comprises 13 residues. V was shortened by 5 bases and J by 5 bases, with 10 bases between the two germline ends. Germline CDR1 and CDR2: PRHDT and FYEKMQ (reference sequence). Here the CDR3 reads CASSQDLDNEQFF. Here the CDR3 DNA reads TGTGCCAGCAGCCAGGACTTGGACAATGAGCAGTTCTTC.

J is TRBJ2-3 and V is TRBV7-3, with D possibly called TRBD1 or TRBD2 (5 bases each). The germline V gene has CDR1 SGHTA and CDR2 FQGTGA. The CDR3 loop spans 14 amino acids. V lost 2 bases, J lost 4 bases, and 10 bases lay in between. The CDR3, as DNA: TGTGCCAGCAGCTTAGTGGGACGCGCAGATACGCAGTATTTT. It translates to CASSLVGRADTQYF.

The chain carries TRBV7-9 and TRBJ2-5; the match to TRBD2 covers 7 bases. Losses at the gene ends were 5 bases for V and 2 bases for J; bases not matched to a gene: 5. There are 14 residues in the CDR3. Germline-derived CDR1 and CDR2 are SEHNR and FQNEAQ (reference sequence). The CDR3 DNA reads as TGTGCCAGCAGCCCTTGGGACTATCAAGAGACCCAGTACTTC. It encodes CASSPWDYQETQYF.

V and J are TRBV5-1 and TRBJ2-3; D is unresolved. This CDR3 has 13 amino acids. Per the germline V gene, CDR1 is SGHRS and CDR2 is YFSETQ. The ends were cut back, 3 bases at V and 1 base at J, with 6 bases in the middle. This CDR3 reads CASSYSGTDTQYF. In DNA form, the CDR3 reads TGCGCCAGCAGCTATTCCGGCACAGATACGCAGTATTTT. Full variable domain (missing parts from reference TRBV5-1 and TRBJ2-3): KAGVTQTPRYLIKTRGQQVTLSCSPISGHRSVSWYQQTPGQGLQFLFEYFSETQRNKGNFPGRFSGRQFSNSRSEMNVSTLELGDSALYLCASSYSGTDTQYFGPGTRLTVL.

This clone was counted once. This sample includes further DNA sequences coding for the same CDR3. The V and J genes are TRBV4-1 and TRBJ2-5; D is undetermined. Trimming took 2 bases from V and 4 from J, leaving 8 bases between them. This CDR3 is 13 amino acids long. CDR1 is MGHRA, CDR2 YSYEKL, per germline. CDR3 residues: CASSQRTGETQYF. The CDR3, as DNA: TGCGCCAGCAGCCAAAGAACGGGAGAGACCCAGTACTTC.

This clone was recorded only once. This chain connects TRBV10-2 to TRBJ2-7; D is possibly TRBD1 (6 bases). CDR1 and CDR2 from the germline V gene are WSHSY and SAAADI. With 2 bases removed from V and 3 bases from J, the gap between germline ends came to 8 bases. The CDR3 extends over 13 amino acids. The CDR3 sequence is CASSETGYYEQYF. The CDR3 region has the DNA TGCGCCAGCAGTGAGACAGGGTACTACGAGCAGTACTTC.

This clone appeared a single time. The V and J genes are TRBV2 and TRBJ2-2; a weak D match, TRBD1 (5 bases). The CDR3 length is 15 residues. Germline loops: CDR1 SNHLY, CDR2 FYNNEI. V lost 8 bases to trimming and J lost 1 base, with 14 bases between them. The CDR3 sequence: CASLLTTENTGELFF. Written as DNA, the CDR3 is TGTGCCAGCCTACTAACGACAGAGAACACCGGGGAGCTGTTTTTT.

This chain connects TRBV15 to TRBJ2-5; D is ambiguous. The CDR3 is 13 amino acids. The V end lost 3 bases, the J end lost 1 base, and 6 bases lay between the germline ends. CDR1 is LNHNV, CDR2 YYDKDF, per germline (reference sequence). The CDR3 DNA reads TGTGCCACCAGCAGCCCCAGCCAAGAGACCCAGTACTTC. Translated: CATSSPSQETQYF. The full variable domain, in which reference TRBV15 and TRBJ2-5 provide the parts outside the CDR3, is DAMVIQNPRYQVTQFGKPVTLSCSQTLNHNVMYWYQQKSSQAPKLLFHYYDKDFNNEADTPDNFQSRRPNTSFCFLDIRSPGLGDTAMYLCATSSPSQETQYFGPGTRLLVL.

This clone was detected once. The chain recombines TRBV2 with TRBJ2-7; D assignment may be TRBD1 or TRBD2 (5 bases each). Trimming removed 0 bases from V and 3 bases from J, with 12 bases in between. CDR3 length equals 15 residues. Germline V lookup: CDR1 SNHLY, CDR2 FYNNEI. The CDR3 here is CASSEAAGRVYEQYF. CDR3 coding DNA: TGTGCCAGCAGTGAAGCCGCGGGCAGGGTCTACGAGCAGTACTTC.

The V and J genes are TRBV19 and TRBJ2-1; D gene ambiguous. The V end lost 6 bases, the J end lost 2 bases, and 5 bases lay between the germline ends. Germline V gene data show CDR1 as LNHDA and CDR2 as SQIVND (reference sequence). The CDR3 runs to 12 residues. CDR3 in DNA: TGTGCCAGTAGCGTTCCCTACAATGAGCAGTTCTTC. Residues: CASSVPYNEQFF.

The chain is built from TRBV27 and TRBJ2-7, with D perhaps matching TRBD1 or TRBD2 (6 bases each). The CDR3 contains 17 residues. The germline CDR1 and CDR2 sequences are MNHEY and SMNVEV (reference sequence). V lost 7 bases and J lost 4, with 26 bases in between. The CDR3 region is CASNPGAGTPSGYEQYF. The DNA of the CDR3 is TGTGCCAGCAATCCGGGGGCCGGGACTCCCTCCGGGTACGAGCAGTACTTC.

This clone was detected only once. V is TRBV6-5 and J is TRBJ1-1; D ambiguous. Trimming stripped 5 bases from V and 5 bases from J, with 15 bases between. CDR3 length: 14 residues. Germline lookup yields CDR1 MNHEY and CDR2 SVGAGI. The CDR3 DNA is TGTGCCAGCAGTCCTCTCCGGACCGGGACTGAAGCTTTCTTT. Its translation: CASSPLRTGTEAFF.

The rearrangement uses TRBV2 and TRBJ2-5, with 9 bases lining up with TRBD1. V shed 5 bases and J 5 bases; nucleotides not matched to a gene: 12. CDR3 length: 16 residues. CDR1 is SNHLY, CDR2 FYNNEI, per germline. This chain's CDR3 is CASSRMGRGQGETQYF. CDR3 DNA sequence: TGTGCCAGCAGTCGAATGGGGAGGGGACAGGGCGAGACCCAGTACTTC.

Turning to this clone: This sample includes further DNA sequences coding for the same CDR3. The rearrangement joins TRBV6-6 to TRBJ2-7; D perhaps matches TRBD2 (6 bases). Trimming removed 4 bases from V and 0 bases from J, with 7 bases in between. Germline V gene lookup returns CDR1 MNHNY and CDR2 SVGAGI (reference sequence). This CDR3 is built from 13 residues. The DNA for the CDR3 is TGTGCCAGCAGTTTAGCGGACTCCTACGAGCAGTACTTC. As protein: CASSLADSYEQYF.

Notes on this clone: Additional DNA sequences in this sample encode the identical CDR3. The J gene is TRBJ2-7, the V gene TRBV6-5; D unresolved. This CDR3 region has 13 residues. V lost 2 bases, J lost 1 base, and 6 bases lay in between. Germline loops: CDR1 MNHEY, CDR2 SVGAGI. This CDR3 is CASSYGKSYEQYF. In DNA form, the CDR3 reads TGTGCCAGCAGTTACGGGAAATCCTACGAGCAGTACTTC.

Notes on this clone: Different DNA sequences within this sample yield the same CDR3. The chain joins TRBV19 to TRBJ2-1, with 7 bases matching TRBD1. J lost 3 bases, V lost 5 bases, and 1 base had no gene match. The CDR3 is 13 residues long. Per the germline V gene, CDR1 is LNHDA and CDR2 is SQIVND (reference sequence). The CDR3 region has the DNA TGTGCCAGTAGTCGGGACAGCTACAATGAGCAGTTCTTC. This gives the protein CASSRDSYNEQFF.